Following are 16 T cell receptor beta chains from one sample sequenced in a study of blood T cell repertoires in COVID-19. Measured with immunoSEQ multiplex PCR; TCRdb has only the in-frame clones, and not every one. The table records around 100,000 clones, almost 80% of them present only once. Material: peripheral blood. All receptors come from a man in his 60s with active or convalescent COVID-19.

The gene calls are TRBV5-6 and TRBJ2-3; the D gene is possibly TRBD2 (7 bases). The germline V gene encodes CDR1 SGHDT and CDR2 YYEEEE. Trimming left V 4 bases short and J 1 base short, with 13 bases between. The CDR3 is made up of 15 amino acids. For the CDR3, the DNA is TGTGCCAGCAGCCCGGGGGGCCACGGCACAGATACGCAGTATTTT. It codes for CASSPGGHGTDTQYF. Full variable domain (outside the CDR3, taken from reference TRBV5-6 and TRBJ2-3): DAGVTQSPTHLIKTRGQQVTLRCSPKSGHDTVSWYQQALGQGPQFIFQYYEEEERQRGNFPDRFSGHQFPNYSSELNVNALLLGDSALYLCASSPGGHGTDTQYFGPGTRLTVL.

The V and J genes are TRBV6-2 or TRBV6-3 and TRBJ2-1, with D perhaps TRBD1 (5 bases). V lost 6 bases, J lost 8 bases, and 20 bases lay in between. CDR3 size: 15 residues. Germline lookup yields CDR1 MNHEY and CDR2 SVGEGT. Here the CDR3 DNA reads TGTGCCAGCAGCCCCTGGGGCCAACCCACCGATGAGCAGTTCTTC. It is translated as CASSPWGQPTDEQFF.

This clone ranks as medium-sized (0.01 to 0.1%). The genes are TRBV15 and TRBJ2-2; 7 nucleotides match TRBD2. V was clipped by 1 base and J by 4 bases; unmatched bases: 6. This CDR3 is 16 amino acids long. The germline CDR1 and CDR2 sequences are LNHNV and YYDKDF (reference sequence). The CDR3 protein is CATSRAVGGSTGELFF. In DNA form, the CDR3 reads TGTGCCACCAGCAGAGCGGTCGGGGGGTCCACCGGGGAGCTGTTTTTT.

V is TRBV29-1 and J is TRBJ1-2, with 11 positions matching TRBD1. V shed 7 bases and J 1 base; nucleotides not matched to a gene: 14. In germline, CDR1 is SQVTM, CDR2 ANQGSEA. This CDR3 comprises 17 residues. CDR3 bases: TGCAGCGCCTCCGGGACAGGGGGGATAGTTCGTAACTATGGCTACACCTTC. As protein: CSASGTGGIVRNYGYTF.

The V gene is TRBV29-1, the J gene TRBJ2-1, with a weak D call TRBD1 (6 bases). Deletions cut 5 bases from V and 6 bases from J, with 17 bases between. Germline V gene data show CDR1 as SQVTM and CDR2 as ANQGSEA. This CDR3 comprises 14 residues. As DNA, the CDR3 is TGCAGCGTTCCCAACCCTTACAGGGCCAATGAGCAGTTCTTC. Translated, it gives CSVPNPYRANEQFF.

This CDR3 is CASSLDWRNGYTF. For the CDR3, the DNA is TGTGCCAGTAGTCTCGATTGGAGGAATGGCTACACCTTC. The V call is TRBV19, the J call TRBJ1-2; D is unclear. CDR3 length equals 13 residues. Trimming pared 5 bases from V and 6 bases from J, leaving 13 bases between. Per germline, CDR1 LNHDA and CDR2 SQIVND (reference sequence).

The chain is built from TRBV18 and TRBJ1-6; D perhaps matches TRBD1 (5 bases). The V gene's germline CDR1 is KGHSH and CDR2 LQKENI. Trimming stripped 6 bases from V and 6 bases from J, with 21 bases between. The CDR3 contains 17 residues. CDR3 nucleotide sequence: TGTGCCAGCTCCCAGAGAGTGTCGGACGGGGGTAATTCACCCCTCCACTTT. Its translation: CASSQRVSDGGNSPLHF.

V and J are TRBV11-3 and TRBJ2-3; TRBD2 matches at 10 bases. CDR1 SGHNT and CDR2 YENEEA come from the germline V gene. This CDR3 is built from 17 residues. The V segment lost 4 bases and the J segment 5 bases; nucleotides outside the gene matches: 12. This CDR3 reads CASSYRASGSPRDTQYF. The DNA of the CDR3 is TGTGCCAGCAGCTACCGGGCTAGCGGGAGTCCGAGAGATACGCAGTATTTT.

The V and J genes are TRBV3-1 (or the pseudogene TRBV3-2) and TRBJ2-5; 7 bases are shared with TRBD1. CDR1 and CDR2 from the germline V gene are LGHDT and YNNKEL (reference sequence). The CDR3 spans 14 residues. The trim removed 1 base at V and 4 bases at J, leaving 3 bases unmatched. CDR3 loop: CASSQGQGLETQYF. Written as DNA, the CDR3 is TGTGCCAGCAGCCAAGGACAGGGTTTAGAGACCCAGTACTTC.

This clone has only a few counts. This chain joins TRBV7-6 and TRBJ2-7, with 9 bases lining up with TRBD1. V lost 2 bases to trimming and J lost 4 bases; unmatched junction nucleotides: 3. Germline CDR1 reads SGHVS; CDR2 reads FNYEAQ. The CDR3 runs 14 residues. CDR3 bases: TGTGCCAGCAGCTTATGGACAGGGGATTACGAGCAGTACTTC. Protein sequence: CASSLWTGDYEQYF.

V and J are TRBV6-5 and TRBJ1-5; D is perhaps TRBD1 (5 bases). CDR3 length: 14 amino acids. Germline values: CDR1 MNHEY, CDR2 SVGAGI. The germline V and J ends were trimmed by 2 bases and 6 bases, with 11 bases remaining between them. Written as DNA, the CDR3 is TGTGCCAGCAGTTACAGGCAGGGCCGTCAGCCCCAGCATTTT. Its protein product is CASSYRQGRQPQHF.

The chain employs TRBV24-1 and TRBJ2-7; D gene ambiguous. CDR1 and CDR2 (germline): KGHDR, SFDVKD. The CDR3 is 13 amino acids. The V end lost 5 bases, the J end lost 2 bases, and 9 bases lay between the germline ends. The chain's CDR3 is CATSGGATYEQYF. In DNA form, the CDR3 reads TGTGCCACCAGTGGAGGTGCTACCTACGAGCAGTACTTC.

The chain employs TRBV11-3 and TRBJ1-5, with unresolved D. V was pared by 5 bases and J by 2 bases, with 16 bases between. This CDR3 has 16 amino acids. The germline V gene encodes CDR1 SGHNT and CDR2 YENEEA. This CDR3 is CASSQPGESGNQPQHF. CDR3 coding DNA: TGTGCCAGCAGCCAGCCCGGGGAATCGGGCAATCAGCCCCAGCATTTT.

V and J are TRBV28 and TRBJ2-7; 10 nucleotides align to TRBD1. CDR1 is MDHEN, CDR2 SYDVKM, per germline. The CDR3 contains 13 residues. V trimming: 6 bases; J trimming: 7 bases; junction bases outside the gene matches: 6. CDR3 in DNA: TGTGCCAGCAGCCGCGACAGGGGGCAGGAGCAGTACGTC. It encodes CASSRDRGQEQYV.

This rearrangement joins TRBV11-2 to TRBJ1-2; D not resolved. V lost 2 bases to trimming and J lost 7 bases, with 20 bases between them. Per the germline V gene, CDR1 is SGHAT and CDR2 is FQNNGV. The CDR3 consists of 16 residues. CDR3 amino acids: CASSLRSLGGLTGYTF. CDR3 bases: TGTGCCAGCAGCTTAAGGTCATTGGGAGGGTTGACTGGCTACACCTTC.

This rearrangement joins TRBV18 to TRBJ2-5; D is unresolved. Between the trimmed V and J ends, which lost 1 base and 5 bases, there was a span of 5 bases. The CDR3 totals 12 residues. The germline V gene encodes CDR1 KGHSH and CDR2 LQKENI. The CDR3 bases are TGTGCCAGCTCACCACTACAGGAGACCCAGTACTTC. Translated: CASSPLQETQYF.